These 3 T cell receptor beta chains came from one sample sequenced in a study of T cell responses to AZD1222 COVID-19 vaccine. Data came from immunoSEQ multiplex PCR; TCRdb stores just in-frame clones and leaves some out. Here the sample spans some 200,000 clones, roughly 92% being singletons. The sequencing here drew on peripheral blood, taken 28 days after the second AZD1222 dose. The source of these receptors is an adult who received the AZD1222 COVID-19 vaccine.

The gene calls are TRBV18 and TRBJ2-1, with TRBD1 identical over 7 bases. CDR1 is KGHSH and CDR2 is LQKENI in the germline V gene. V lost 0 bases to trimming and J lost 12 bases; unmatched junction nucleotides: 11. This CDR3 spans 15 amino acids. The CDR3 sequence: CASSPPVQGPKGQFF. The CDR3 nucleotides read TGTGCCAGCTCACCACCGGTACAGGGGCCGAAGGGGCAGTTCTTC.

The chain joins TRBV11-2 to TRBJ2-7; D uncertain. Germline CDR1 reads SGHAT; CDR2 reads FQNNGV. CDR3 length equals 12 residues. The V end lost 0 bases, the J end lost 6 bases, and 6 bases lay between the germline ends. CDR3 sequence reads: CASSLDGFEQYF. The CDR3 DNA follows: TGTGCCAGCAGCTTAGATGGGTTCGAGCAGTACTTC.

V gene TRBV12-5 combines with J gene TRBJ2-1; 9 bases match TRBD1. CDR1 and CDR2 (germline): LGHNT, FRNRAP. The junction had 4 bases not matched to a gene; V was cut back by 2 bases and J by 5 bases. The length of the CDR3 is 15 residues. CDR3: CASGLRDRVHNEQFF. CDR3 nucleotides: TGTGCTAGTGGTTTGAGGGACAGGGTCCACAATGAGCAGTTCTTC.